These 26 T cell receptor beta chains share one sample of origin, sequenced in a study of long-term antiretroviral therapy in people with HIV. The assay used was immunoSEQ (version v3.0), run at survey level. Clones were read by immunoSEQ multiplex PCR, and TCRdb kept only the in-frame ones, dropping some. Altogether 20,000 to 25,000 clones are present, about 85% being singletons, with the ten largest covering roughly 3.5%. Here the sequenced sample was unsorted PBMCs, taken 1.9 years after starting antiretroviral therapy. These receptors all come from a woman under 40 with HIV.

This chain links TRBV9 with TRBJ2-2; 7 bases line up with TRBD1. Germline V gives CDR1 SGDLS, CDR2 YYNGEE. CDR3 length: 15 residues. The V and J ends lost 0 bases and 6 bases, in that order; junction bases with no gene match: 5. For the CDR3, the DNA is TGTGCCAGCAGCGTAGCGGAGACAGGGCCCGGGGAGCTGTTTTTT. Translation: CASSVAETGPGELFF.

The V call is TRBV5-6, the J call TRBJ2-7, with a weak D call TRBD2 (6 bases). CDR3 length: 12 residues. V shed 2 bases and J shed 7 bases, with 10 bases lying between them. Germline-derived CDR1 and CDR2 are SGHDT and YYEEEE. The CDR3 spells CASSFGGGEQYV. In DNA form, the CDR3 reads TGTGCCAGCAGCTTTGGGGGAGGTGAGCAGTACGTC.

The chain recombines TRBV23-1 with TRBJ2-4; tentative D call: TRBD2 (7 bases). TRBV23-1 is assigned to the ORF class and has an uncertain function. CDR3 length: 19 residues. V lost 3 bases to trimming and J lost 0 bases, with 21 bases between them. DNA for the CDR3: TGCGCCAGCAGTCAGGGGGGGGCAGGGGATTCCCTAGCCAAAAACATTCAGTACTTC. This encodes CASSQGGAGDSLAKNIQYF.

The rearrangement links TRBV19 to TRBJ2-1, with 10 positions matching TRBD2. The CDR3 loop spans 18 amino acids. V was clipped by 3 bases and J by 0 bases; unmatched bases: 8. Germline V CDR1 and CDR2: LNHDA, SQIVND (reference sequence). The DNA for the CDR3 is TGTGCCAGTAGTATGGGCGAGCGGGGGGGATCCTCCTACAATGAGCAGTTCTTC. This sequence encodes CASSMGERGGSSYNEQFF.

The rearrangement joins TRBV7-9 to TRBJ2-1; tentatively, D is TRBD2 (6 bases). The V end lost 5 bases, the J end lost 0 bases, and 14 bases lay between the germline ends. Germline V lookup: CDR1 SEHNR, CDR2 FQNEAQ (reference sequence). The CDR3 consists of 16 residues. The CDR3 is CASSVPRAGSYNEQFF. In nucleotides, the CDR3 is TGTGCCAGCAGCGTCCCAAGAGCGGGCTCCTACAATGAGCAGTTCTTC.

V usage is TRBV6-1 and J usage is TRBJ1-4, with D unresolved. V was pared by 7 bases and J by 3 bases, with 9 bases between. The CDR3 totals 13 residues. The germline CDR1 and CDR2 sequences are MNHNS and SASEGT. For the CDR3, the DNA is TGTGCCAGCATGAGATCACCTAATGAAAAACTGTTTTTT. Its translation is CASMRSPNEKLFF.

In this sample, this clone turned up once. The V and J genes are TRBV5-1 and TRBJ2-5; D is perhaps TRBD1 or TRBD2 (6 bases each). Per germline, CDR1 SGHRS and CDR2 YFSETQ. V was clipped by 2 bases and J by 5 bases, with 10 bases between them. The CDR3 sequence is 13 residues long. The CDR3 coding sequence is TGCGCCAGCAGCTTAGGGGGGCGGGAGACCCAGTACTTC. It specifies CASSLGGRETQYF.

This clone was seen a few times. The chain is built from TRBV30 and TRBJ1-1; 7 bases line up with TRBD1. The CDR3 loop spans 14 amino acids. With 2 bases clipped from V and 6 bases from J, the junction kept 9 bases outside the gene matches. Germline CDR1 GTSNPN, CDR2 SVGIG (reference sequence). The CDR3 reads CAWSRRGRDAEAFF. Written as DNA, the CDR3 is TGTGCCTGGAGTCGGAGGGGGCGCGACGCTGAAGCTTTCTTT. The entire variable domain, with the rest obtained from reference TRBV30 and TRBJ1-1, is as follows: SQTIHQWPATLVQPVGSPLSLECTVEGTSNPNLYWYRQAAGRGLQLLFYSVGIGQISSEVPQNLSASRPQDRQFILSSKKLLLSDSGFYLCAWSRRGRDAEAFFGQGTRLTVV.

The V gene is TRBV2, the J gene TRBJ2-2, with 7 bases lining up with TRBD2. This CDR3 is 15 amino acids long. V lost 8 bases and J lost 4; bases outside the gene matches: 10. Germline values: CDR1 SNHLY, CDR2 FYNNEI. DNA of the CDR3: TGTGCCAGCTCTGACGGACTAGGCCCCACCGGGGAGCTGTTTTTT. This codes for CASSDGLGPTGELFF.

CDR3 residues: CASSLEAAINSPLHF. DNA of the CDR3: TGTGCCAGCAGCTTAGAAGCAGCCATTAATTCACCCCTCCACTTT. The chain combines TRBV7-8 with TRBJ1-6; D uncertain. The V end lost 1 base, the J end lost 6 bases, and 10 bases lay between the germline ends. Germline CDR1 and CDR2: SGHVS and FQNEAQ. The CDR3 contains 15 residues.

CDR3 sequence reads: CASSGIAEQFF. CDR3 bases: TGTGCCAGCAGTGGCATAGCTGAGCAGTTCTTC. The gene calls are TRBV6-5 and TRBJ2-1; no clear D. V was clipped by 5 bases and J by 9 bases, with 8 bases between them. CDR1 and CDR2 from the germline V gene are MNHEY and SVGAGI. The CDR3 is 11 residues long.

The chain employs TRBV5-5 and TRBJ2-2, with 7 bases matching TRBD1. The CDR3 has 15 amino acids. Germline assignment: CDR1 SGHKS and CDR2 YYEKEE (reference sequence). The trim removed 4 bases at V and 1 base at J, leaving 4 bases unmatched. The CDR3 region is CASSPWTGNTGELFF. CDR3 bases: TGTGCCAGCAGCCCGTGGACAGGGAACACCGGGGAGCTGTTTTTT.

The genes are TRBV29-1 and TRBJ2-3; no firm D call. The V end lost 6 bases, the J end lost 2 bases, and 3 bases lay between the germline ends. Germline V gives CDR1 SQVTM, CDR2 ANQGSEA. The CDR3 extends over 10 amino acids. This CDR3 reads CSVFTDTQYF. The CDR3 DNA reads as TGCAGCGTATTCACAGATACGCAGTATTTT.

CDR3 DNA sequence: TGTGCCAGCAGCCCCGGACAGAACACAGATACGCAGTATTTT. It encodes CASSPGQNTDTQYF. The chain employs TRBV6-1 and TRBJ2-3; D might be TRBD1 (6 bases). From germline, CDR1 is MNHNS and CDR2 SASEGT. The CDR3 is 14 amino acids. The V end was cut by 6 bases, the J end by 2 bases, with 12 bases between.

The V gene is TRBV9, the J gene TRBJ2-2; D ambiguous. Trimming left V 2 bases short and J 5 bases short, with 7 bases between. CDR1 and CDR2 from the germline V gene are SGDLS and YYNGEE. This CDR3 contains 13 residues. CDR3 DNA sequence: TGTGCCAGCAGCGTCGACATGACCGGGGAGCTGTTTTTT. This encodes CASSVDMTGELFF.

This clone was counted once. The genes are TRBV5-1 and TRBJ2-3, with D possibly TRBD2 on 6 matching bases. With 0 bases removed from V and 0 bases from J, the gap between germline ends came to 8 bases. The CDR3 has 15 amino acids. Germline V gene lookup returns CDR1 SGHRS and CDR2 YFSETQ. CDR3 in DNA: TGCGCCAGCAGCTTGGGTAGCGGTAGCACAGATACGCAGTATTTT. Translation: CASSLGSGSTDTQYF.

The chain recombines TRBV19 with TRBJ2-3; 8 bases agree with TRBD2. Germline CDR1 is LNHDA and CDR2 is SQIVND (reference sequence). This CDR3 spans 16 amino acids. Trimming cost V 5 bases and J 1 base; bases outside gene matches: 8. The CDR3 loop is CASSVGLASGTDTQYF. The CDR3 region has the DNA TGTGCCAGTAGTGTCGGACTAGCCTCAGGCACAGATACGCAGTATTTT.

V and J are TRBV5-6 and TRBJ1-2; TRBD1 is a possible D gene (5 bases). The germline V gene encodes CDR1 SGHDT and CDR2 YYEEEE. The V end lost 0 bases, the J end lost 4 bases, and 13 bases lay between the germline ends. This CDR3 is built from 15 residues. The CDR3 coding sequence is TGTGCCAGCAGCTTGGGGGCGGCAGGGCCCTATGGCTACACCTTC. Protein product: CASSLGAAGPYGYTF.

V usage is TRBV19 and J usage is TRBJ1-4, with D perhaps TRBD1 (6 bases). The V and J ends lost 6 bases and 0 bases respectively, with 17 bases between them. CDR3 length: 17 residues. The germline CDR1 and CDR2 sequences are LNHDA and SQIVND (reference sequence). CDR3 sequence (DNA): TGTGCCAGTAGCCCCGGGGGGCAGGCGACAACTAATGAAAAACTGTTTTTT. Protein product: CASSPGGQATTNEKLFF. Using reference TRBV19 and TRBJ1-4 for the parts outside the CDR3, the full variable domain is DGGITQSPKYLFRKEGQNVTLSCEQNLNHDAMYWYRQDPGQGLRLIYYSQIVNDFQKGDIAEGYSVSREKKESFPLTVTSAQKNPTAFYLCASSPGGQATTNEKLFFGSGTQLSVL.

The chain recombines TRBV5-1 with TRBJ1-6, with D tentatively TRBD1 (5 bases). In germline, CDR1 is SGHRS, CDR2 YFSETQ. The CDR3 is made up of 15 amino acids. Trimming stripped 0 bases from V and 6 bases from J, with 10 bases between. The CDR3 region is CASSLAGLSNSPLHF. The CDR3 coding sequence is TGCGCCAGCAGCTTGGCGGGGCTAAGTAATTCACCCCTCCACTTT.

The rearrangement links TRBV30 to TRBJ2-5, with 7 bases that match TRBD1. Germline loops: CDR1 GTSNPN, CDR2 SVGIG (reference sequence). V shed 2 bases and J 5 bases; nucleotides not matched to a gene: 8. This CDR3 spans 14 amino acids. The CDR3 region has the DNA TGTGCCTGGAGTATCAAGGGGGCCGAGGAGACCCAGTACTTC. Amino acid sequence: CAWSIKGAEETQYF. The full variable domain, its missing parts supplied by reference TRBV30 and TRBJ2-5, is SQTIHQWPATLVQPVGSPLSLECTVEGTSNPNLYWYRQAAGRGLQLLFYSVGIGQISSEVPQNLSASRPQDRQFILSSKKLLLSDSGFYLCAWSIKGAEETQYFGPGTRLLVL.

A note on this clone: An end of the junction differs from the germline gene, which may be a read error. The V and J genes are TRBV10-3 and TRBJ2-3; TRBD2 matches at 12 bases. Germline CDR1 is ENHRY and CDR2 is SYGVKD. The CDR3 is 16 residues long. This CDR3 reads CAIRESSGGARDTQYF. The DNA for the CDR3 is TGTGCCATCAGGGAGTCTAGCGGGGGGGCCCGAGATACGCAGTATTTT.

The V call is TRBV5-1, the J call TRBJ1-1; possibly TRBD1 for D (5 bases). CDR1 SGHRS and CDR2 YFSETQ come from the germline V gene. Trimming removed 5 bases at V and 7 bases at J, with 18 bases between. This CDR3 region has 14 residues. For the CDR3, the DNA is TGCGCCAGCAGTGGGACCGAGCCCTTTAATGAAGCTTTCTTT. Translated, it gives CASSGTEPFNEAFF. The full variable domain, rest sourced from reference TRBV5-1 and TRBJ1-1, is KAGVTQTPRYLIKTRGQQVTLSCSPISGHRSVSWYQQTPGQGLQFLFEYFSETQRNKGNFPGRFSGRQFSNSRSEMNVSTLELGDSALYLCASSGTEPFNEAFFGQGTRLTVV.

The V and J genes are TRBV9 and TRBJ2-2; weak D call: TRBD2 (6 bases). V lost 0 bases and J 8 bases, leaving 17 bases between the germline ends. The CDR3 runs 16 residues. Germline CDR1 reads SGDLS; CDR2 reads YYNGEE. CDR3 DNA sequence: TGTGCCAGCAGCGTAGGGGTAGCGGACCTCGGGGGGGAGCTGTTTTTT. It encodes CASSVGVADLGGELFF. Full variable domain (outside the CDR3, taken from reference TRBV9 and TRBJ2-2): DSGVTQTPKHLITATGQRVTLRCSPRSGDLSVYWYQQSLDQGLQFLIQYYNGEERAKGNILERFSAQQFPDLHSELNLSSLELGDSALYFCASSVGVADLGGELFFGEGSRLTVL.

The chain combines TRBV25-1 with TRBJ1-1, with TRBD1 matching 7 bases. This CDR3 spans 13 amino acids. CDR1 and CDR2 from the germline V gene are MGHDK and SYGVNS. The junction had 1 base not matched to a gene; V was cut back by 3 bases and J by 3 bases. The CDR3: CASSDRGDTEAFF. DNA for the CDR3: TGTGCCAGCAGTGACAGGGGGGACACTGAAGCTTTCTTT.

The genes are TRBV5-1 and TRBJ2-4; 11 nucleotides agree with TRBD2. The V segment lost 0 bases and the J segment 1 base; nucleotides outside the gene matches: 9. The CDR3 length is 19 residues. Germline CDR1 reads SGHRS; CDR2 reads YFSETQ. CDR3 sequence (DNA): TGCGCCAGCAGCTTGGGCCTCGTAGCGGGGGGGCCCGCCAAAAACATTCAGTACTTC. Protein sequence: CASSLGLVAGGPAKNIQYF.